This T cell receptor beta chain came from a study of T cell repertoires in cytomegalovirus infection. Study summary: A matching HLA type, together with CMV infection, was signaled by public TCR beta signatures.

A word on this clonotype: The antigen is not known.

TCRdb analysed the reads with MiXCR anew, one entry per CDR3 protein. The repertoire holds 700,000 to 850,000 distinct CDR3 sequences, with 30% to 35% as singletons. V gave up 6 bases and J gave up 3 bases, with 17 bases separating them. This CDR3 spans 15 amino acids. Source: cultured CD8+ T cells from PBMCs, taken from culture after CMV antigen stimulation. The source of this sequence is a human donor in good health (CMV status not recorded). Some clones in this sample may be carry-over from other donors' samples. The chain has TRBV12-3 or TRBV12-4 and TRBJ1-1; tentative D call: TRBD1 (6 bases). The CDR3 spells CASSPVQGLDTEAFF. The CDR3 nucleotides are TGTGCCAGCAGCCCCGTTCAGGGGCTAGACACTGAAGCTTTCTTT.